This passage covers 25 T cell receptor beta chains from one sample sequenced in a study of T cell changes during pregnancy in multiple sclerosis. TCRdb's copy holds only in-frame clones and misses some; the assay was immunoSEQ multiplex PCR. This table has roughly 80,000 clones, 93% appearing once. The sample here was peripheral blood, taken in the second trimester of pregnancy. These receptors came from a female donor with multiple sclerosis, enrolled in a pregnancy study.

This chain uses TRBV12-2 with TRBJ1-1; the DNA was not used to check the table's D call, TRBD1. TRBV12-2 is assigned pseudogene status. This CDR3 is 14 amino acids long. The CDR3 coding sequence is TGTGCAAGTCGCTTCCCTCAGGGGGACACTGAAGCTTTCTTT. It codes for CASRFPQGDTEAFF.

V and J are TRBV6-6 and TRBJ1-1; D possibly corresponds to TRBD1 (5 bases). The V end lost 6 bases, the J end lost 4 bases, and 9 bases lay between the germline ends. Germline V gene lookup returns CDR1 MNHNY and CDR2 SVGAGI (reference sequence). This CDR3 is built from 12 residues. CDR3 DNA sequence: TGTGCCAGCAGAGGGGAGGGCACTGAAGCTTTCTTT. Translated: CASRGEGTEAFF.

This rearrangement joins TRBV5-1 to TRBJ2-1, with unresolved D. CDR1 and CDR2 (germline): SGHRS, YFSETQ. This CDR3 spans 16 amino acids. With 0 bases removed from V and 0 bases from J, the gap between germline ends came to 10 bases. The CDR3 DNA follows: TGCGCCAGCAGCTTGGGTGGCAGGCTCTCCTACAATGAGCAGTTCTTC. The encoded protein is CASSLGGRLSYNEQFF.

J is TRBJ1-3 and V is TRBV28, with D hard to call. The CDR3 is 12 amino acids. The germline CDR1 and CDR2 sequences are MDHEN and SYDVKM. V gave up 6 bases and J gave up 4 bases, with 7 bases separating them. The DNA for the CDR3 is TGTGCCAGCAGCCCCGGGGGAAACACCATATATTTT. Amino acids: CASSPGGNTIYF. Looking up the rest from reference TRBV28 and TRBJ1-3 gives the full variable domain: DVKVTQSSRYLVKRTGEKVFLECVQDMDHENMFWYRQDPGLGLRLIYFSYDVKMKEKGDIPEGYSVSREKKERFSLILESASTNQTSMYLCASSPGGNTIYFGEGSWLTVV.

The CDR3 protein is CAWSVGQPGGDEQFF. Written as DNA, the CDR3 is TGTGCCTGGAGTGTCGGGCAGCCAGGCGGGGATGAGCAGTTCTTC. The gene calls are TRBV30 and TRBJ2-1, with a weak D call TRBD2 (6 bases). Germline lookup yields CDR1 GTSNPN and CDR2 SVGIG (reference sequence). Trimming took 0 bases from V and 8 from J, leaving 17 bases between them. The CDR3 loop spans 15 amino acids.

The V gene is TRBV14, the J gene TRBJ2-2; maybe TRBD2 (6 bases). The length of the CDR3 is 17 residues. The germline V and J ends were trimmed by 0 bases and 1 base, with 12 bases remaining between them. Per germline, CDR1 SGHDN and CDR2 FVKESK. The CDR3 DNA reads TGTGCCAGCAGCCAAGATTGGGGCGGGGAGAACACCGGGGAGCTGTTTTTT. It yields the protein CASSQDWGGENTGELFF.

The J gene is TRBJ1-2, the V gene TRBV2; perhaps TRBD1 as D (5 bases). The V and J ends lost 6 bases and 1 base respectively, with 9 bases between them. Germline V CDR1 and CDR2: SNHLY, FYNNEI. The CDR3 has 13 amino acids. The CDR3 bases are TGTGCCAGCAGCCGCGACAGTAACTATGGCTACACCTTC. Amino acid sequence: CASSRDSNYGYTF.

This chain links TRBV19 with TRBJ1-1; tentative D call: TRBD1 (5 bases). This CDR3 contains 14 residues. CDR1 is LNHDA and CDR2 is SQIVND in the germline V gene (reference sequence). V gave up 3 bases and J gave up 7 bases, with 15 bases separating them. CDR3 amino acids: CASSIVGGTGEAFF. CDR3 DNA: TGTGCCAGTAGTATTGTCGGTGGGACTGGTGAAGCTTTCTTT.

V is TRBV5-1 and J is TRBJ1-1; 7 bases line up with TRBD1. Looked up from germline, CDR1 is SGHRS and CDR2 is YFSETQ. V was pared by 4 bases and J by 4 bases, with 10 bases of the junction left unmatched. The CDR3 is made up of 15 amino acids. The CDR3 spells CASSVPGTESTEAFF. The CDR3 DNA sequence: TGCGCCAGCAGCGTGCCGGGGACAGAAAGCACTGAAGCTTTCTTT.

The genes are TRBV27 and TRBJ2-2; tentatively, D is TRBD1 (6 bases). With 3 bases removed from V and 5 bases from J, the gap between germline ends came to 10 bases. The CDR3 has 14 amino acids. CDR1 and CDR2 from the germline V gene are MNHEY and SMNVEV (reference sequence). In DNA form, the CDR3 reads TGTGCCAGCAGTTTTACAGGGTTAACCGGGGAGCTGTTTTTT. It codes for CASSFTGLTGELFF.

The rearrangement links TRBV7-3 to TRBJ2-2, with TRBD2 as a possible D gene (5 bases). The germline V gene encodes CDR1 SGHTA and CDR2 FQGTGA. This CDR3 spans 14 amino acids. The ends were cut back, 2 bases at V and 1 base at J, with 5 bases in the middle. The CDR3 DNA follows: TGTGCCAGCAGCTTAGGAGGGAACACCGGGGAGCTGTTTTTT. It encodes CASSLGGNTGELFF.

The chain recombines TRBV11-2 with TRBJ2-7; weak D call: TRBD1 (5 bases). Germline V gene data show CDR1 as SGHAT and CDR2 as FQNNGV. CDR3 length equals 15 residues. The V gene lost 3 bases and the J gene lost 4 bases, with 16 bases spanning the gap. Here the CDR3 reads CASSFGDSGWYEQYF. The CDR3 coding sequence is TGTGCCAGCAGCTTCGGTGATTCAGGGTGGTACGAGCAGTACTTC. Full variable domain (rest looked up from reference TRBV11-2 and TRBJ2-7): EAGVAQSPRYKIIEKRQSVAFWCNPISGHATLYWYQQILGQGPKLLIQFQNNGVVDDSQLPKDRFSAERLKGVDSTLKIQPAKLEDSAVYLCASSFGDSGWYEQYFGPGTRLTVT.

The count of this clone is one. The J gene is TRBJ2-3, the V gene TRBV2; 9 nucleotides agree with TRBD2. This CDR3 contains 13 residues. Germline V gene lookup returns CDR1 SNHLY and CDR2 FYNNEI. Trimming removed 6 bases from V and 4 bases from J; junction bases left unmatched: 2. The CDR3 protein is CASRTSGPDTQYF. The CDR3 DNA reads as TGTGCCAGCAGGACTAGCGGCCCAGATACGCAGTATTTT. Variable domain in full (rest from reference TRBV2 and TRBJ2-3): EPEVTQTPSHQVTQMGQEVILRCVPISNHLYFYWYRQILGQKVEFLVSFYNNEISEKSEIFDDQFSVERPDGSNFTLKIRSTKLEDSAMYFCASRTSGPDTQYFGPGTRLTVL.

This chain joins TRBV4-1 and TRBJ1-2; 8 positions agree with TRBD1. This CDR3 comprises 16 residues. Germline CDR1 reads MGHRA; CDR2 reads YSYEKL. The V gene end was trimmed by 6 bases and the J gene end by 3 bases; junction bases not matched to a gene: 12. CDR3 nucleotides: TGCGCCAGCAGAAATAGAGGACAGGGTTTGGACTATGGCTACACCTTC. Its translation: CASRNRGQGLDYGYTF.

The V gene is TRBV5-1, the J gene TRBJ2-3; D remains ambiguous. Germline-derived CDR1 and CDR2 are SGHRS and YFSETQ. V lost 0 bases to trimming and J lost 2 bases, with 10 bases between them. The CDR3 length is 15 residues. The CDR3 region has the DNA TGCGCCAGCAGCTTGGGGTCCTCACTCACAGATACGCAGTATTTT. This sequence encodes CASSLGSSLTDTQYF.

The V and J genes are TRBV5-6 and TRBJ1-6; 8 bases are a match to TRBD1. The V gene's germline CDR1 is SGHDT and CDR2 YYEEEE. V gave up 4 bases and J gave up 9 bases; unmatched junction bases: 9. CDR3 size: 15 residues. DNA for the CDR3: TGTGCCAGCAGCCGTCGTCAGGGGGCAGGTTCACCCCTCCACTTT. It codes for CASSRRQGAGSPLHF.

This clone appeared once. This chain connects TRBV30 to TRBJ1-2, with 7 bases lining up with TRBD1. Germline V gives CDR1 GTSNPN, CDR2 SVGIG (reference sequence). This CDR3 contains 13 residues. V gave up 5 bases and J gave up 4 bases; unmatched junction bases: 7. The CDR3: CAWLSGGPYGYTF. CDR3 in DNA: TGTGCCTGGTTATCAGGGGGACCCTATGGCTACACCTTC. The variable domain in full, completed from reference TRBV30 and TRBJ1-2, reads SQTIHQWPATLVQPVGSPLSLECTVEGTSNPNLYWYRQAAGRGLQLLFYSVGIGQISSEVPQNLSASRPQDRQFILSSKKLLLSDSGFYLCAWLSGGPYGYTFGSGTRLTVV.

The chain carries TRBV11-3 and TRBJ2-7, with D perhaps matching TRBD2 (6 bases). CDR3 length equals 14 residues. V lost 2 bases and J lost 2, with 10 bases in between. Per the germline V gene, CDR1 is SGHNT and CDR2 is YENEEA. CDR3 nucleotides: TGTGCCAGCAGCTTAAAGGAGGGGCCCTACGAGCAGTACTTC. Protein sequence: CASSLKEGPYEQYF.

The count of this clone is one. J is TRBJ2-5 and V is TRBV5-4; 10 bases align to TRBD2. The CDR3 sequence is 15 residues long. Germline loops: CDR1 SGHNT, CDR2 YYREEE (reference sequence). The J segment lost 7 bases and the V segment lost 3 bases, leaving 9 bases of the junction unmatched. The CDR3 loop is CASSSSSGGAATQYF. CDR3 sequence (DNA): TGTGCCAGCAGCTCCTCGAGCGGGGGGGCGGCGACCCAGTACTTC.

The CDR3 DNA sequence: TGCGCCAGCTTGCCCTTCCTTGGACAGGGGACGGATTCACCCCTCCACTTT. It is translated as CASLPFLGQGTDSPLHF. The gene calls are TRBV10-1 and TRBJ1-6; 9 bases fit TRBD1. V lost 8 bases and J lost 8; bases outside the gene matches: 16. This CDR3 is 17 amino acids long. The V gene's germline CDR1 is WNHNN and CDR2 SYGVQD (reference sequence).

The chain joins TRBV5-4 to TRBJ1-2; TRBD1 agrees at 7 bases. CDR1 is SGHNT, CDR2 YYREEE, per germline (reference sequence). V was pared by 4 bases and J by 10 bases, with 13 bases of the junction left unmatched. The CDR3 runs 14 residues. CDR3 in amino acids: CASSPGTAKEHYTF. CDR3 in DNA: TGTGCCAGCAGCCCAGGGACAGCTAAAGAGCACTACACCTTC.

The gene calls are TRBV5-4 and TRBJ2-7, with 9 bases lining up with TRBD1. Germline V gene data show CDR1 as SGHNT and CDR2 as YYREEE (reference sequence). Trimming removed 4 bases from V and 5 bases from J; junction bases left unmatched: 7. This CDR3 comprises 14 residues. CDR3 loop: CASSLGTGSHEQYF. CDR3 nucleotide sequence: TGTGCCAGCAGCCTAGGGACAGGGAGTCACGAGCAGTACTTC.

The chain couples TRBV7-3 to TRBJ2-7; 7 positions match TRBD1. Germline V gene data show CDR1 as SGHTA and CDR2 as FQGTGA. CDR3 length: 15 residues. Trimming cost V 0 bases and J 3 bases; bases outside gene matches: 5. The CDR3 sequence: CASSLTRGQNYEQYF. The DNA of the CDR3 is TGTGCCAGCAGCTTAACGAGGGGACAGAACTACGAGCAGTACTTC. Looking up the rest from reference TRBV7-3 and TRBJ2-7 gives the full variable domain: GAGVSQTPSNKVTEKGKYVELRCDPISGHTALYWYRQSLGQGPEFLIYFQGTGAADDSGLPNDRFFAVRPEGSVSTLKIQRTERGDSAVYLCASSLTRGQNYEQYFGPGTRLTVT.

This sequence joins TRBV30 and TRBJ2-3; 9 bases fit TRBD2. The length of the CDR3 is 15 residues. CDR1 is GTSNPN and CDR2 is SVGIG in the germline V gene (reference sequence). Trimming at V came to 1 base and at J to 5 bases, leaving 7 bases not matched to a gene. CDR3 sequence: CAWSAGGGAEDTQYF. CDR3 coding DNA: TGTGCCTGGAGTGCGGGCGGGGGGGCCGAAGATACGCAGTATTTT.

The sample holds one count of this clone. This sequence joins TRBV4-1 and TRBJ2-1, with 7 bases lining up with TRBD2. The CDR3 has 15 residues. Germline CDR1 is MGHRA and CDR2 is YSYEKL. V shed 1 base and J 5 bases; nucleotides not matched to a gene: 5. Written as DNA, the CDR3 is TGCGCCAGCAGCCAAGCCCCTAGCGGTAACAATGAGCAGTTCTTC. It translates to CASSQAPSGNNEQFF.